This T cell receptor (beta chain) was sequenced in a study of graft-versus-host responses after intestinal transplantation. Study background: Recipients got multivisceral, liver-intestinal, or isolated intestinal transplants. Study outcomes and limitations: High graft-versus-host to host-versus-graft clonal ratios were seen in allografts of patients with graft-donor T cell macrochimerism. GvH clones turned up in recipient marrow; some had shown up first in ileum or blood. Among circulating GvH clones, peak levels were associated with early post-transplant declines in HvG clones.

The CDR3 loop spans 17 amino acids. Germline values: CDR1 SGHNT, CDR2 YYREEE (reference sequence). The V segment lost 3 bases and the J segment 3 bases; nucleotides outside the gene matches: 10. Clones were read by immunoSEQ multiplex PCR, and TCRdb kept only the in-frame ones, dropping some. The profile shows some 120,000 clones, roughly nine tenths of them singletons. As for this clone: What it recognizes is unknown.

V and J are TRBV5-4 and TRBJ2-5; 11 bases fit TRBD2. This TCR came from a human donor who received an intestinal transplant. The sequenced sample was unstimulated CD4+ T cells sorted from spleen or lymph node cells, obtained before intestinal transplant. Written as DNA, the CDR3 is TGTGCCAGCAGCTCGGGACTAGCGGTATTGAGGAAAGAGACCCAGTACTTC. Protein sequence: CASSSGLAVLRKETQYF.